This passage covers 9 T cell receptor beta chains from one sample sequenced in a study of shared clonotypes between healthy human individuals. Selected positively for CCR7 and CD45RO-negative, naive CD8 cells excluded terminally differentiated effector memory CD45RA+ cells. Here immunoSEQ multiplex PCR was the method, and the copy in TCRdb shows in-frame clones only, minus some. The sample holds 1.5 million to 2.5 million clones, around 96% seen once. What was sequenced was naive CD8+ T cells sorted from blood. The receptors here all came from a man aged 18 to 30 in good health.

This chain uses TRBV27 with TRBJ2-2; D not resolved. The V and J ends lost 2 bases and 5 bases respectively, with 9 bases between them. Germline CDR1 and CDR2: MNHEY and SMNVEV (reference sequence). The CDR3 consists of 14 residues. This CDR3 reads CASSLSQATGELFF. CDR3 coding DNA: TGTGCCAGCAGTTTAAGTCAGGCTACCGGGGAGCTGTTTTTT.

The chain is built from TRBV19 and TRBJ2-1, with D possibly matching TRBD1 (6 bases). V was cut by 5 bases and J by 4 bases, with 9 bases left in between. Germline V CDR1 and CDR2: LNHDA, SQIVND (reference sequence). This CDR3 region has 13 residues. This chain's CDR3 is CASSRGGYNEQFF. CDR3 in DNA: TGTGCCAGTAGTCGAGGGGGTTACAATGAGCAGTTCTTC.

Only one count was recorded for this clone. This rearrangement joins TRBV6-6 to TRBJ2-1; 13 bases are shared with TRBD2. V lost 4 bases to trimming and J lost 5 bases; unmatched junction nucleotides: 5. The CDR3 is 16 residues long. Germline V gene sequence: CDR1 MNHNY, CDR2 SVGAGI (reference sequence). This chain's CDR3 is CASSSPGTSGDNEQFF. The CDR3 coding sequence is TGTGCCAGCAGTTCCCCCGGGACTAGCGGGGACAATGAGCAGTTCTTC.

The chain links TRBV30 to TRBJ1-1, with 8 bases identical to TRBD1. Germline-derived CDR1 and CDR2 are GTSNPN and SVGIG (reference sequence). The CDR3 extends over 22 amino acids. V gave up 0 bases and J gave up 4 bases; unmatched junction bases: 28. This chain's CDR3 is CAWSVLFRWTGTHEGAGTEAFF. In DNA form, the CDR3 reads TGTGCCTGGAGTGTACTGTTTCGTTGGACAGGGACACACGAGGGTGCGGGCACTGAAGCTTTCTTT.

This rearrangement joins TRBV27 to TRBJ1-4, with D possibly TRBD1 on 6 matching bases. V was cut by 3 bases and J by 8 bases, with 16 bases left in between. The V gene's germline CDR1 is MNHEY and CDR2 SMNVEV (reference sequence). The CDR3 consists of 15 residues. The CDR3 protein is CASSFRQDSGEKLFF. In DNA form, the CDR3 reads TGTGCCAGCAGTTTCCGACAGGATTCGGGAGAAAAACTGTTTTTT.

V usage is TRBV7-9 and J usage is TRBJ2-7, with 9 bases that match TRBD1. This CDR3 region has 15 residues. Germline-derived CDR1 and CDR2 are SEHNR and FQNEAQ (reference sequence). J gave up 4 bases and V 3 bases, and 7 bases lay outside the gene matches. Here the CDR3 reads CASSFGQGQEYEQYF. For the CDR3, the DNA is TGTGCCAGCAGCTTCGGACAGGGGCAAGAGTACGAGCAGTACTTC. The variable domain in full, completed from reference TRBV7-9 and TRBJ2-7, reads DTGVSQNPRHKITKRGQNVTFRCDPISEHNRLYWYRQTLGQGPEFLTYFQNEAQLEKSRLLSDRFSAERPKGSFSTLEIQRTEQGDSAMYLCASSFGQGQEYEQYFGPGTRLTVT.

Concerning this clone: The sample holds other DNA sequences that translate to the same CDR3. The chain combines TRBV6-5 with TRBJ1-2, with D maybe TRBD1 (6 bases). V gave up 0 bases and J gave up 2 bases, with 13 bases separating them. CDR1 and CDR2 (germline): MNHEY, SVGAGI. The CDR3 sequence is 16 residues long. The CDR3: CASSYSIQGGNYGYTF. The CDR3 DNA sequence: TGTGCCAGCAGTTACTCGATACAGGGTGGAAACTATGGCTACACCTTC.

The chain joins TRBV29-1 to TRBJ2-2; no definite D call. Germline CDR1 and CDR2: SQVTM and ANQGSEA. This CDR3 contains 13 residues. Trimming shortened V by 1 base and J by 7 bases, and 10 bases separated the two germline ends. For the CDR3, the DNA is TGCAGCGTTGAAGGCGAGTCTGGCGGGGAGCTGTTTTTT. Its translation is CSVEGESGGELFF.

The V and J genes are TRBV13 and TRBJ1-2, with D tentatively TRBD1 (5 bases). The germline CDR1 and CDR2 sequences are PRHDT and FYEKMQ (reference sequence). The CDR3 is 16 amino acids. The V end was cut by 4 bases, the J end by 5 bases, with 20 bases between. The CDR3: CASSSHLGGDVYGYTF. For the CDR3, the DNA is TGTGCCAGCAGCTCCCATTTGGGGGGTGACGTATATGGCTACACCTTC.